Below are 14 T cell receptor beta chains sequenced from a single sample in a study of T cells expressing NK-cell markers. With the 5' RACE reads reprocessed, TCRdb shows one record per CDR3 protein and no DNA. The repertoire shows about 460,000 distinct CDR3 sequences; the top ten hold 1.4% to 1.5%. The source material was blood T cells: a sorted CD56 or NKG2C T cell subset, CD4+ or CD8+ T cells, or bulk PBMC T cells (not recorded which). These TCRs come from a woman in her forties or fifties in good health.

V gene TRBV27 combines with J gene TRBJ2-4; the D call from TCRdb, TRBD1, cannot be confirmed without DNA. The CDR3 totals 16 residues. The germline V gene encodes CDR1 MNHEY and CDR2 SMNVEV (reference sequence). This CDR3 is CASSLLPGQGKNIQYF.

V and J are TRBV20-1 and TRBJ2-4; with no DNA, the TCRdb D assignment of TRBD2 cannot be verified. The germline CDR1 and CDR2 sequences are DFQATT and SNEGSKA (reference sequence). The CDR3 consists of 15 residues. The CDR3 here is CSALEGRTAKNIQYF.

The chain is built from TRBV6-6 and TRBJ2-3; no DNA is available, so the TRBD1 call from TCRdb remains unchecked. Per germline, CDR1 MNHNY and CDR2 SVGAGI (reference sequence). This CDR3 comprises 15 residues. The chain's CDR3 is CASSPGTGRPDTQYF.

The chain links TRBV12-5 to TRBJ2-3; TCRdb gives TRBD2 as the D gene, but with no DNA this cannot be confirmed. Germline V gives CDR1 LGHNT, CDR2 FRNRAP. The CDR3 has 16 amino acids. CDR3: CASGTSGRLSTDTQYF. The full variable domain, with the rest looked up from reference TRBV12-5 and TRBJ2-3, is DARVTQTPRHKVTEMGQEVTMRCQPILGHNTVFWYRQTMMQGLELLAYFRNRAPLDDSGMPKDRFSAEMPDATLATLKIQPSEPRDSAVYFCASGTSGRLSTDTQYFGPGTRLTVL.

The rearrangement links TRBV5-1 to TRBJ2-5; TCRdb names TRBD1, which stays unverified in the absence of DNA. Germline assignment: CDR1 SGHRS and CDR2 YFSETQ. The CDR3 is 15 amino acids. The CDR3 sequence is CASSFTQARGETQYF.

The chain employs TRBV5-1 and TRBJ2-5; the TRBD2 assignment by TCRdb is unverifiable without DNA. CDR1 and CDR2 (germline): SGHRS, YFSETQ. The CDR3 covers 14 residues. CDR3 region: CASIALAGGETQYF.

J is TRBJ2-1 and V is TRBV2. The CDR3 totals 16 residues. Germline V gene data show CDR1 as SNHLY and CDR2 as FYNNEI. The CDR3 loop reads CASSELGSSSYNEQFF.

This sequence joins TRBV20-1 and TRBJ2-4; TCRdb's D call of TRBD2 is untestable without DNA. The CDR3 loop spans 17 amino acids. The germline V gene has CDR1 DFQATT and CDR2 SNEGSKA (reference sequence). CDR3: CSARGPSTTSGSRIQYF.

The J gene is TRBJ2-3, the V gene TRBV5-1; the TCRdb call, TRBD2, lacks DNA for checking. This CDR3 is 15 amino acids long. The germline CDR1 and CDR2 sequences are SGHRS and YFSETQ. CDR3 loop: CASTARGIRTDTQYF.

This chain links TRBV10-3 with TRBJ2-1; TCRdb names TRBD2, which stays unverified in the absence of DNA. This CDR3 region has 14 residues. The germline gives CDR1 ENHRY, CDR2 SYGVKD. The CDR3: CAAGQGLAGDEQFF.

CDR3 sequence: CSARPPDRDTEAFF. The chain has TRBV20-1 and TRBJ1-1; TCRdb reports TRBD1, a call that lacks DNA to check it against. Per germline, CDR1 DFQATT and CDR2 SNEGSKA (reference sequence). The CDR3 is 14 residues long.

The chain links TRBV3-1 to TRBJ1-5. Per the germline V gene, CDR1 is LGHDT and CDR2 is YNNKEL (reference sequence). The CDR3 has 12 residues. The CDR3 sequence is CASSSTKGPQHF.

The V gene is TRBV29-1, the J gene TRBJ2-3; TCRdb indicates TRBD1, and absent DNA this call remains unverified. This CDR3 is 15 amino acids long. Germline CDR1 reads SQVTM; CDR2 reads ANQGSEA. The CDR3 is CSGRTGVSPTDTQYF.

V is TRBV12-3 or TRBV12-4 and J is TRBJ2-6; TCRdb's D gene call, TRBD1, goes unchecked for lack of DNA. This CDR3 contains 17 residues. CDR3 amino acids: CASSPQGTFSGANVLTF.